This T cell receptor (beta chain) originates from a study of cytomegalovirus exposure and HLA in healthy donors. Study results and limitations: An analysis done earlier found most TCR beta V segments productive about 90% or about 30% of the time. Accounts indicate the classifier identified cytomegalovirus status with strong specificity and sensitivity.

Germline CDR1 reads SGHTA; CDR2 reads FQGNSA. After removal of 5 bases from V and 5 bases from J, the junction contained 6 bases not matched to a gene. The CDR3 has 15 amino acids. The study ran its PCR with 60 Vbeta and 13 Jbeta primers. Only in-frame clones appear in the TCRdb table, and some are missing; sequencing was by immunoSEQ multiplex PCR. The table lists around 78,000 clones, around 80% of them singletons. This clone has only a few counts. Its antigen is undetermined. The clonotype was recovered from a male donor in good health and CMV-seronegative. The chain has TRBV7-2 and TRBJ2-3; 11 positions match TRBD2. Specimen: PBMCs. The CDR3 reads CASSVLAGEVDTQYF. For the CDR3, the DNA is TGTGCCAGCAGCGTACTAGCGGGGGAGGTAGATACGCAGTATTTT.